This TCR beta chain emerged from a study of T cells in Graves' hyperthyroidism and ophthalmopathy. Overall study results and limits: By a 13 V-J model, ophthalmopathy was set apart from stable hyperthyroidism.

The TCR beta CDR3 regions underwent amplification using RNA transcripts as the source. HTBI primers were the set used in a first-round RT-PCR of the TCR CDR3. TCRdb reprocessed the multiplex PCR reads with MiXCR, giving one entry per CDR3 protein. This table holds more than 350,000 distinct CDR3 sequences, more than 13% found once. This clonotype has a count of ten or more. The target antigen is unknown. Exclusions: uncontrolled infection, other autoimmune disease, pregnancy, lactation. Trimming left V 3 bases short and J 1 base short, with 12 bases between. CDR1 and CDR2 (germline): KGHSH, LQKENI. The CDR3 length is 16 residues.

The V and J genes are TRBV18 and TRBJ2-2; maybe TRBD1 (5 bases). The clonotype was recovered from a young woman with Graves' hyperthyroidism. The specimen sequenced was blood. CDR3 sequence (DNA): TGTGCCAGCTCACCGGTAGAGACAGTGAACACCGGGGAGCTGTTTTTT. Its protein is CASSPVETVNTGELFF.